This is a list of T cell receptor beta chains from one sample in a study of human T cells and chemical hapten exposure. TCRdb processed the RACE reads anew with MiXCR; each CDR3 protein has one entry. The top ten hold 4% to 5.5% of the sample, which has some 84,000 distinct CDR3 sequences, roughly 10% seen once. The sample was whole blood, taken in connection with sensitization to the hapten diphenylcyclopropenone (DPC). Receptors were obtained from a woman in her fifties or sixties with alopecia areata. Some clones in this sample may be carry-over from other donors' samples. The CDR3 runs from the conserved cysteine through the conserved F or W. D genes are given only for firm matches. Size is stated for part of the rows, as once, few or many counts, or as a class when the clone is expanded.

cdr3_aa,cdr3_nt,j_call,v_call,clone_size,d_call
CSARVEQGGNEQFF,TGCAGTGCTAGAGTAGAACAGGGAGGGAATGAGCAGTTCTTC,TRBJ2-1,TRBV20-1,many,NA
CASSQDREDTGELFF,TGCGCCAGCAGCCAAGACCGGGAGGACACCGGGGAGCTGTTTTTT,TRBJ2-2,TRBV4-3,NA,TRBD2
CASSMGGGTYEQYF,TGTGCCAGCAGCATGGGAGGCGGTACCTACGAGCAGTACTTC,TRBJ2-7,TRBV5-4,few,NA
CASSNNEQFF,TGTGCCAGCAGTAACAATGAGCAGTTCTTC,TRBJ2-1,TRBV12-3/TRBV12-4,many,NA
CASSGGPDRSEQYF,TGTGCCAGCAGTGGAGGGCCTGATCGGTCCGAGCAGTACTTC,TRBJ2-7,TRBV6-1,many,NA
CASRTDRGRTGELFF,TGTGCCAGCAGAACAGACAGGGGGCGCACCGGGGAGCTGTTTTTT,TRBJ2-2,TRBV7-8,NA,TRBD1
CASSQSLQEGGSPLHF,TGTGCCAGCTCTCAAAGTTTACAAGAAGGTGGTTCACCCCTCCACTTT,TRBJ1-6,TRBV18,NA,NA
CASSVGTHLHNSPLHF,TGTGCCAGCAGCGTCGGGACCCACCTTCATAATTCACCCCTCCACTTT,TRBJ1-6,TRBV5-8,many,NA
CANSPVTGNQPQHF,TGTGCCAACAGCCCCGTGACAGGGAATCAGCCCCAGCATTTT,TRBJ1-5,TRBV6-5,few,TRBD1
CASSPLGTGSQAFF,TGTGCCAGCAGCCCGCTCGGGACAGGGAGTCAAGCTTTCTTT,TRBJ1-1,TRBV11-2,few,TRBD1
CASSATGGVGTGELFF,TGTGCCAGCAGTGCGACAGGGGGCGTTGGGACCGGGGAGCTGTTTTTT,TRBJ2-2,TRBV2,many,TRBD1
CASRETDRPTGQFF,TGTGCCAGCAGAGAAACGGACCGCCCCACCGGGCAGTTCTTC,TRBJ2-1,TRBV2,few,NA
CASSLPAALNTEAFF,TGTGCCAGCAGCTTACCGGCGGCGTTGAACACTGAAGCTTTCTTT,TRBJ1-1,TRBV11-2,NA,NA
CASGSDRLAGLYNEQFF,TGTGCTAGTGGTTCTGACCGACTAGCGGGATTATACAATGAGCAGTTCTTC,TRBJ2-1,TRBV12-5,NA,TRBD2
CAWNVAATRDTQYF,TGTGCCTGGAACGTCGCCGCCACCCGAGATACGCAGTATTTT,TRBJ2-3,TRBV30,many,NA
CASSPGLAGGQDGELFF,TGTGCCAGCAGCCCGGGACTAGCGGGAGGGCAAGACGGGGAGCTGTTTTTT,TRBJ2-2,TRBV11-3,few,TRBD2
CASSLRTEAFF,TGTGCCAGCAGCTTGAGGACAGAAGCTTTCTTT,TRBJ1-1,TRBV7-2,few,NA
CASSLEGGLGSGSYNSPLHF,TGTGCCAGCAGCTTAGAGGGGGGACTCGGATCTGGCTCCTATAATTCACCCCTCCACTTT,TRBJ1-6,TRBV7-2,few,NA
CASSPQLAGGYNEQFF,TGCGCCAGCAGCCCCCAACTAGCGGGAGGCTACAATGAGCAGTTCTTC,TRBJ2-1,TRBV5-1,few,TRBD2
CASTLEAGSYEQYF,TGTGCCAGCACCTTAGAGGCCGGCTCCTACGAGCAGTACTTC,TRBJ2-7,TRBV7-6,few,NA
CASTKGTTNEKLFF,TGTGCCAGCACTAAGGGTACCACTAATGAAAAACTGTTTTTT,TRBJ1-4,TRBV12-3/TRBV12-4,many,NA
CSVRARVINYGYTF,TGCAGTGTAAGGGCCAGGGTGATTAACTATGGCTACACCTTC,TRBJ1-2,TRBV20-1,many,NA
CASSPRQGGTEAFF,TGCGCCAGCAGCCCCCGGCAGGGTGGAACTGAAGCTTTCTTT,TRBJ1-1,TRBV4-1,many,NA
CASSLDRLPGGHNEQFF,TGTGCCAGCAGCTTAGATCGCCTCCCCGGGGGGCACAATGAGCAGTTCTTC,TRBJ2-1,TRBV11-2,few,NA
CASSQDQGWNQPQHF,TGCGCCAGCAGCCAAGATCAGGGGTGGAATCAGCCCCAGCATTTT,TRBJ1-5,TRBV4-1,NA,NA
CASSRTGTGLSNQPQHF,TGTGCCAGCAGCAGAACCGGGACAGGGTTGAGCAATCAGCCCCAGCATTTT,TRBJ1-5,TRBV7-8,few,TRBD1
CSARPPSGPQGETQYF,TGCAGTGCTAGACCTCCGTCGGGACCCCAAGGAGAGACCCAGTACTTC,TRBJ2-5,TRBV20-1,NA,NA
CASLLSGRAAGELFF,TGTGCCAGCCTCCTCAGCGGGAGGGCCGCCGGGGAGCTGTTTTTT,TRBJ2-2,TRBV27,NA,TRBD2
CASRKPQGSSYEQYF,TGTGCCAGCAGGAAGCCACAGGGGAGCTCCTACGAGCAGTACTTC,TRBJ2-7,TRBV6-5,few,TRBD1
CASSYNPGQGHEQYF,TGTGCCAGCAGCTATAATCCGGGACAGGGGCACGAGCAGTACTTC,TRBJ2-7,TRBV11-1,many,TRBD1
CASSPQGNTEAFF,TGTGCCAGCTCACCTCAGGGGAACACTGAAGCTTTCTTT,TRBJ1-1,TRBV18,many,NA
CASSLAALGNQPQHF,TGTGCCAGCAGTTTGGCCGCGCTTGGCAATCAGCCCCAGCATTTT,TRBJ1-5,TRBV27,many,NA
CSDPSVLTGANVLTF,TGCAGTGACCCGAGCGTGCTTACCGGGGCCAACGTCCTGACTTTC,TRBJ2-6,TRBV20-1,many,NA
CSAPTGAPYRSNQPQHF,TGCAGTGCCCCGACAGGGGCCCCTTATAGGAGTAATCAGCCCCAGCATTTT,TRBJ1-5,TRBV20-1,many,TRBD1
CSARSLLNEQFF,TGCAGTGCTAGATCTCTGCTTAATGAGCAGTTCTTC,TRBJ2-1,TRBV20-1,NA,NA
CSAGQGSKNIQYF,TGCAGTGCTGGACAGGGCTCCAAAAACATTCAGTACTTC,TRBJ2-4,TRBV20-1,many,TRBD1
CASSWGGGSNQPQHF,TGTGCCAGCAGTTGGGGGGGAGGTAGCAATCAGCCCCAGCATTTT,TRBJ1-5,TRBV6-6,many,NA
CASSFRAGTPSTDTQYF,TGTGCCAGCAGTTTTCGCGCCGGGACACCTAGCACAGATACGCAGTATTTT,TRBJ2-3,TRBV12-3/TRBV12-4,NA,NA
CASSRDGADQPQHF,TGTGCCAGCAGTCGGGACGGCGCCGATCAGCCCCAGCATTTT,TRBJ1-5,TRBV2,many,NA
CASTTREGDTQYF,TGTGCCAGCACCACCAGGGAGGGAGATACGCAGTATTTT,TRBJ2-3,TRBV7-2,few,TRBD2
CSARDAGTENAEAFF,TGCAGTGCTAGAGACGCGGGGACGGAGAACGCTGAAGCTTTCTTT,TRBJ1-1,TRBV20-1,NA,NA
CASSTPADRGNTEAFF,TGTGCCAGCAGTACCCCAGCCGACAGGGGGAACACTGAAGCTTTCTTT,TRBJ1-1,TRBV28,NA,TRBD1
CASSLGSGEDQPQHF,TGTGCCAGCAGTTTAGGGTCAGGGGAGGATCAGCCCCAGCATTTT,TRBJ1-5,TRBV27,many,NA
CASSAPGQGSEQFF,TGTGCCAGCAGCGCACCGGGACAGGGAAGTGAGCAGTTCTTC,TRBJ2-1,TRBV7-9,NA,TRBD1
CASSPDVGPEQYF,TGTGCCAGCTCACCAGATGTGGGGCCCGAGCAGTACTTC,TRBJ2-7,TRBV18,many,NA
CASSYSVTSTEQYF,TGTGCCAGCAGTTATTCCGTGACTAGTACCGAGCAGTACTTC,TRBJ2-7,TRBV6-2/TRBV6-3,few,NA
CASSVDSYTEAFF,TGTGCCAGCAGCGTCGACAGTTACACTGAAGCTTTCTTT,TRBJ1-1,TRBV5-5,few,NA
CASSPPTSGNNEQFF,TGTGCCAGCAGTCCCCCGACTAGCGGGAACAATGAGCAGTTCTTC,TRBJ2-1,TRBV6-5,few,TRBD2
CASSKMGRSAFF,TGTGCCAGCAGTAAGATGGGGAGGTCGGCTTTCTTT,TRBJ1-1,TRBV14,few,NA
CASSIGTGLREGYTF,TGTGCCAGCAGCATAGGGACGGGCCTAAGGGAAGGCTACACCTTC,TRBJ1-2,TRBV3-1,NA,NA
CASSLWTDSSNQPQHF,TGTGCCAGCAGTTTATGGACGGACAGTAGCAATCAGCCCCAGCATTTT,TRBJ1-5,TRBV28,few,NA
CASSWDSNQPQHF,TGCGCCAGCAGCTGGGACAGCAATCAGCCCCAGCATTTT,TRBJ1-5,TRBV4-1,many,NA
CASTEWTSGTDTQYF,TGTGCCAGCACGGAATGGACTAGCGGCACAGATACGCAGTATTTT,TRBJ2-3,TRBV3-1,NA,TRBD2
CAIRRLAGVNEQFF,TGTGCCATCAGGAGACTAGCGGGAGTAAATGAGCAGTTCTTC,TRBJ2-1,TRBV10-3,many,TRBD2
CASSTADTQYF,TGTGCCAGCTCTACGGCAGATACGCAGTATTTT,TRBJ2-3,TRBV18,many,NA